This paragraph reports one T cell receptor beta chain. Per the study methods: Reference gene primer amplification gave estimated nucleated cell counts. Sequencing was performed with immunoSEQ multiplex PCR; in TCRdb, only in-frame clones are kept and a portion is missing. That table gives V, J and clone size, and the DNA gave D and trimming. The sample holds 210,000 or so clones, about 90% seen once. This sample is drawn from a study of blood T cell repertoires in COVID-19. Looking at the study overall: COVID-19 samples from acute and convalescent phases originated in the United States, Italy and Spain. T cells, B-cell-depleted T cells, or PBMCs provided the cDNA or gDNA that served as material.

Germline assignment: CDR1 SGHDT and CDR2 YYEEEE. V dropped 0 bases and J dropped 4 bases, with 11 bases sitting between them. The length of the CDR3 is 15 residues. Sequences were obtained from peripheral blood. V usage is TRBV5-6 and J usage is TRBJ1-5; a weak D match, TRBD1 (6 bases). The TCR comes from a man under 40 with acute or convalescent COVID-19. CDR3 protein: CASSLAGGLNQPQHF. Written as DNA, the CDR3 is TGTGCCAGCAGCTTGGCTGGGGGCCTTAATCAGCCCCAGCATTTT.